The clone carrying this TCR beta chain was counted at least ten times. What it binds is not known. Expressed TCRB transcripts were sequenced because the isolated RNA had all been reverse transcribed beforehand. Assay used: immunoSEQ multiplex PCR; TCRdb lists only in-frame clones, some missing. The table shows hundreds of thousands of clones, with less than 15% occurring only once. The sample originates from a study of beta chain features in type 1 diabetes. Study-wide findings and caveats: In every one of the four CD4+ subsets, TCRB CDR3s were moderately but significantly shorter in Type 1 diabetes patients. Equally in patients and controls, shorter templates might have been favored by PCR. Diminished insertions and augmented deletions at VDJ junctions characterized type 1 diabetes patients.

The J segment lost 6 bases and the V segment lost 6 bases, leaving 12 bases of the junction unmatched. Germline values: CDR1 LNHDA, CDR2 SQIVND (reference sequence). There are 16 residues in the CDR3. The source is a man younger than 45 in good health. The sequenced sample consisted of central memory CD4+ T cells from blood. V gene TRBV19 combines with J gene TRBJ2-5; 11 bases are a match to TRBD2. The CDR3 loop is CASSHYPSGRTKTQYF. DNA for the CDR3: TGTGCCAGTAGCCACTACCCTAGCGGGAGGACGAAGACCCAGTACTTC.